Presented here are 7 T cell receptor beta chains from one specimen sequenced in a study of T cells in Graves' hyperthyroidism and ophthalmopathy. Amplified regions were TCR beta CDR3 sequences from RNA transcripts. In the first-round RT-PCR of the TCR CDR3, the HTBI primer set was used. TCRdb re-analysed the multiplex PCR reads in MiXCR, keeping a single row per CDR3 protein. This sample yields 250,000 or so distinct CDR3 sequences, of which roughly 15% are seen a single time; roughly 14% belongs to the top ten. Sequencing was performed on blood. All receptors come from a woman aged 40 to 50 with Graves' hyperthyroidism that later progressed to Graves' ophthalmopathy.

This clonotype appeared many times. The chain is built from TRBV2 and TRBJ2-5; TRBD1 matches at 8 bases. The CDR3 runs 17 residues. The germline V gene has CDR1 SNHLY and CDR2 FYNNEI. The V gene end was trimmed by 6 bases and the J gene end by 3 bases; junction bases not matched to a gene: 15. CDR3 DNA: TGTGCCAGCAGGCCCGGACAGGGTCGTAGGCGGGAAGAGACCCAGTACTTC. Protein: CASRPGQGRRREETQYF.

A note on this clonotype: A much larger clone differs by one base, so this may be a read error. The genes are TRBV29-1 and TRBJ1-4, with TRBD1 as a possible D gene (5 bases). This CDR3 is built from 16 residues. Between the trimmed V and J ends, which lost 6 bases and 6 bases, there was a span of 23 bases. In germline, CDR1 is SQVTM, CDR2 ANQGSEA. The CDR3 is CSVLYGRGRADEKLFF. The CDR3 DNA follows: TGCAGCGTACTCTACGGGAGGGGTCGTGCGGATGAAAAACTGTTTTTT.

The table lists this clonotype with a few counts. Written as DNA, the CDR3 is TGCGCCAGCAGCCAAAACCCCTCACTAGCGGGGACCTACGAGCAGTACTTC. Translated: CASSQNPSLAGTYEQYF. The V gene is TRBV4-1, the J gene TRBJ2-7, with TRBD2 matching over 10 bases. Germline-derived CDR1 and CDR2 are MGHRA and YSYEKL. The CDR3 has 17 amino acids. V lost 2 bases, J lost 2 bases, and 9 bases stayed unmatched.

The chain couples TRBV28 to TRBJ2-7; either TRBD1 or TRBD2 may supply D (6 bases each). The germline gives CDR1 MDHEN, CDR2 SYDVKM. The CDR3 loop spans 15 amino acids. V was shortened by 5 bases and J by 1 base, with 15 bases between the two germline ends. The chain's CDR3 is CASSPTGGRSYEQYF. The CDR3 region has the DNA TGTGCCAGCAGTCCGACAGGAGGGAGGTCCTACGAGCAGTACTTC.

This clonotype was counted a few times. Just one base apart from a much larger clone, this may be a read error. The CDR3 protein is CASSEFGSPGTGAFF. The CDR3 DNA reads as TGCGCCAGCAGTGAGTTTGGGTCCCCGGGCACTGGAGCTTTCTTT. This chain connects TRBV10-1 to TRBJ1-1; no reliable D call. The germline gives CDR1 WNHNN, CDR2 SYGVQD (reference sequence). CDR3 length: 15 amino acids.

In this sample, this clonotype turned up many times. The gene calls are TRBV18 and TRBJ2-5; TRBD2 agrees at 8 bases. The germline CDR1 and CDR2 sequences are KGHSH and LQKENI. V gave up 3 bases and J gave up 4 bases; unmatched junction bases: 4. The CDR3 is 14 amino acids. The CDR3: CASSPRTSGETQYF. As DNA, the CDR3 is TGTGCCAGCTCACCTAGAACTAGCGGAGAGACCCAGTACTTC.

This clonotype was found many times. This chain uses TRBV5-1 with TRBJ1-2; D remains ambiguous. The V and J ends lost 5 bases and 7 bases respectively, with 15 bases between them. The CDR3 covers 13 residues. Germline CDR1 and CDR2: SGHRS and YFSETQ. This chain's CDR3 is CASSADMSFGYTF. The CDR3 bases are TGCGCCAGCAGTGCAGACATGAGCTTTGGCTACACCTTC.